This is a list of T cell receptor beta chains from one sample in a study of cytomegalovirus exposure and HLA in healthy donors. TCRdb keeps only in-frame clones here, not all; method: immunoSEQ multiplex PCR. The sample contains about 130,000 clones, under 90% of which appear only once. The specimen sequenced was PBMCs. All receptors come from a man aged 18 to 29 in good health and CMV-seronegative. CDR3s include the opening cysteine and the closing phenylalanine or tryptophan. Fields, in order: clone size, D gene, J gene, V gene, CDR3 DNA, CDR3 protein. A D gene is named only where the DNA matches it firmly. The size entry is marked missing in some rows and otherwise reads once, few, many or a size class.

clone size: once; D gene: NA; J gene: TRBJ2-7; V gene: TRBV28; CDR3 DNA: TGTGCCACCCGAACCCTGGACAGTCCCACCTACGAGCAGTACTTC; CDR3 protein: CATRTLDSPTYEQYF
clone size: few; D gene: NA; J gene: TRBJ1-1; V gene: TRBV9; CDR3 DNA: TGTGCCAGCAGCGGACAGCTTACGAACACTGAAGCTTTCTTT; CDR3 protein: CASSGQLTNTEAFF
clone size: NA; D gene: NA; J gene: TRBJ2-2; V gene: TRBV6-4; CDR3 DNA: TGTGCCAGCAGTGTGGCAAGCACCGGGGAGCTGTTTTTT; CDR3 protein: CASSVASTGELFF
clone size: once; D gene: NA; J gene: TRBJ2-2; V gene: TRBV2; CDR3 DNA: TGTGCCAGCACCGCCCCGGGGTACGGGGAGCTGTTTTTT; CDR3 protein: CASTAPGYGELFF
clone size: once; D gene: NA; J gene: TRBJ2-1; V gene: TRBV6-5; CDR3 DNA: TGTGCCAGCAGTTATCGTCCACAGGGAGATGAGCAGTTCTTC; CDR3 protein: CASSYRPQGDEQFF
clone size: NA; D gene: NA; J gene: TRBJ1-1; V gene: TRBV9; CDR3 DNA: TGTGCCAGCAGCGTAGATTGGTCAGGGGTCACCACTGAAGCTTTCTTT; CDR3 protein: CASSVDWSGVTTEAFF
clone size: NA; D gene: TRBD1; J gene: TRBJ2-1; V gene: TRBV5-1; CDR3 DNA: TGCGCCAGCAGACCCGTTGGGACAGTCAGCTCCTACAATGAGCAGTTCTTC; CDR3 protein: CASRPVGTVSSYNEQFF
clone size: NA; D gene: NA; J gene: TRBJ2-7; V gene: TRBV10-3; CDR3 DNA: TGTGCCATCAGTGAGTCTCTGATGGGGGCGCGGTACGAGCAGTACTTC; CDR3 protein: CAISESLMGARYEQYF
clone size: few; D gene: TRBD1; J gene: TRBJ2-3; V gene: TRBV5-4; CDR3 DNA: TGTGCCAGCAGCACAGGACAGGGATCACATACGCAGTATTTT; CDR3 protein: CASSTGQGSHTQYF
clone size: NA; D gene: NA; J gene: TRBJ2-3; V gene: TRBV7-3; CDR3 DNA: TGTGCCAGCAGCATAAACCGAGCGGATACGCAGTATTTT; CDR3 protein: CASSINRADTQYF
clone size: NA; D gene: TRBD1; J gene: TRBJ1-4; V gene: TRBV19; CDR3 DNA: TGTGCCAGTAGTGTCCACAGGGGGTCTAATGAAAAACTGTTTTTT; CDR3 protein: CASSVHRGSNEKLFF
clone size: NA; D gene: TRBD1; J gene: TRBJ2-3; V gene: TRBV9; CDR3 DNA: TGTGCCAGCAGCGTAGGCCTTGGGACAGTTATTCTGGGGACAGATACGCAGTATTTT; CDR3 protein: CASSVGLGTVILGTDTQYF
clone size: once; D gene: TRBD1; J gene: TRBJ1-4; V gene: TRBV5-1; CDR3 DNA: TGCGCCAGCAGCTTAACAGGGGGTAGTAATGAAAAACTGTTTTTT; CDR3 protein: CASSLTGGSNEKLFF
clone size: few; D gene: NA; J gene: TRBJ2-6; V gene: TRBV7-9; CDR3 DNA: TGTGCCAGCAGAACAGGTGATTCTGGGGCCAACGTCCTGACTTTC; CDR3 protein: CASRTGDSGANVLTF
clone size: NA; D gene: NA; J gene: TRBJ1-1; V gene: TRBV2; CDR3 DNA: TGTGCCAGCAGAGAAACAGGGACCCCTGAAGCTTTCTTT; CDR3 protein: CASRETGTPEAFF
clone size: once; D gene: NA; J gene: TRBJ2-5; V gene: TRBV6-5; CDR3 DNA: TGTGCCAGCAGCCCAACTATATGGGAGACCCAGTACTTC; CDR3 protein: CASSPTIWETQYF
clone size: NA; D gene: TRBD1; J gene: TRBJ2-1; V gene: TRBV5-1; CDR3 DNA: TGCGCCAGCAGCTCTACAGGGGGCTCCTACAATGAGCAGTTCTTC; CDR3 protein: CASSSTGGSYNEQFF
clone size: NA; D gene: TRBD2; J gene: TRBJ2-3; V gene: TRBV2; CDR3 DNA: TGTGCCAGCAGTGAGTTGAGCCAGCGGGGGGCCGGGACCCGCACAGATACGCAGTATTTT; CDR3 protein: CASSELSQRGAGTRTDTQYF